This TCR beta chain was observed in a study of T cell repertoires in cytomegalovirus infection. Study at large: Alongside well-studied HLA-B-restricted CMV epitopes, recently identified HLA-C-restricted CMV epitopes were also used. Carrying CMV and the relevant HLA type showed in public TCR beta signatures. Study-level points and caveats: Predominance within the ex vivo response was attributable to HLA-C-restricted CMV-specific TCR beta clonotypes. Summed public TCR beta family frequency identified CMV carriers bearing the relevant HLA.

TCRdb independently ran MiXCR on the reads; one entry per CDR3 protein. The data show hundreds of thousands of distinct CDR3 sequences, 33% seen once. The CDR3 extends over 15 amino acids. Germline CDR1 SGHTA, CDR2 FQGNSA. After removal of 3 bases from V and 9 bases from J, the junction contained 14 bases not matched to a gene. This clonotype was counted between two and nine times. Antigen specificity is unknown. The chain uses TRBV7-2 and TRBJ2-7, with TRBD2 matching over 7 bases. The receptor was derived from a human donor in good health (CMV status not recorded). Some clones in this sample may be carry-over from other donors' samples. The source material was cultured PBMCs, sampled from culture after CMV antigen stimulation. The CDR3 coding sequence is TGTGCCAGCAGCTTTGACGCTAGCGGAGCTATAGGGCAGTACGTC. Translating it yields CASSFDASGAIGQYV.